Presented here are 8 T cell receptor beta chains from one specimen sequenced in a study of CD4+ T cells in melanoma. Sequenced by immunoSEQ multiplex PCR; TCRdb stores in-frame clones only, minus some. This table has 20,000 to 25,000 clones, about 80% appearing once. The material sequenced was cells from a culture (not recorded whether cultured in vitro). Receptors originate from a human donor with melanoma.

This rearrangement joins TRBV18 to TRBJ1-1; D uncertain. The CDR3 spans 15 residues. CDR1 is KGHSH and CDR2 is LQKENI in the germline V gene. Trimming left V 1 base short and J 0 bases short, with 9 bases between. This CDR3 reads CASSPLGRMNTEAFF. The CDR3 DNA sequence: TGTGCCAGCTCACCACTCGGTCGTATGAACACTGAAGCTTTCTTT.

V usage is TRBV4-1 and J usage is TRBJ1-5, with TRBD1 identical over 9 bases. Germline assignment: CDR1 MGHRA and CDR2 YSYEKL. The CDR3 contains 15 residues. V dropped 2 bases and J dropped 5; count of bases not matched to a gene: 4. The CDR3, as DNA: TGCGCCAGCAGCCAACAGGGACAGGGACATCAGCCCCAGCATTTT. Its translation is CASSQQGQGHQPQHF.

The CDR3 DNA reads as TGTGCCAGCAGGCCTCGGCGACAGGGGGATTCACCCCTCCACTTT. It encodes CASRPRRQGDSPLHF. V usage is TRBV27 and J usage is TRBJ1-6; TRBD1 matches at 9 bases. Germline lookup yields CDR1 MNHEY and CDR2 SMNVEV (reference sequence). The CDR3 covers 15 residues. V shed 6 bases and J 8 bases; nucleotides not matched to a gene: 8.

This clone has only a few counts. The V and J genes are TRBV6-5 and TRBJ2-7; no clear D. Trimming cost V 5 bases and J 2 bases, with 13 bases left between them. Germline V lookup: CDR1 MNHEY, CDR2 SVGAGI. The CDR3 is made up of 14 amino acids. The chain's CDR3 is CASSQKTVPYEQYF. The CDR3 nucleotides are TGTGCCAGCAGTCAAAAGACGGTCCCCTACGAGCAGTACTTC.

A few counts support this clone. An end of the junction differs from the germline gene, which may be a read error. The CDR3 region is CASSGGGTDTQYF. The CDR3 region has the DNA TGTGCTAGCAGCGGGGGGGGCACAGATACGCAGTATTTT. This chain connects TRBV7-7 to TRBJ2-3; 10 bases agree with TRBD2. Germline CDR1 SSHAT, CDR2 FNYEAQ (reference sequence). This CDR3 is built from 13 residues.

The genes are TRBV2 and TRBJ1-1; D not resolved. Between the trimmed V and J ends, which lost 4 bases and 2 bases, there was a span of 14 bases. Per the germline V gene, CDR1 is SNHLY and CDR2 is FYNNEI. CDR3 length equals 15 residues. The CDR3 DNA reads TGTGCCAGCAGTGTGGCAAGATCAAGCAACACTGAAGCTTTCTTT. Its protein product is CASSVARSSNTEAFF.

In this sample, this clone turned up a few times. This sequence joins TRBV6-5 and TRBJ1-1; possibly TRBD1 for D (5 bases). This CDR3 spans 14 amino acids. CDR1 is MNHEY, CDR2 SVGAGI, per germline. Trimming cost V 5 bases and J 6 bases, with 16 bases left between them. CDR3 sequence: CASSEVRGTSEAFF. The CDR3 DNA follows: TGTGCCAGCAGTGAAGTTAGGGGCACCTCTGAAGCTTTCTTT.

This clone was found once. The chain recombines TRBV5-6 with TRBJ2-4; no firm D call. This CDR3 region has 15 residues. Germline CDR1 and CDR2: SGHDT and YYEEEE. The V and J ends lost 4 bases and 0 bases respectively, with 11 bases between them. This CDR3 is CASSPTLLAKNIQYF. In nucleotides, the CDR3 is TGTGCCAGCAGCCCAACACTCCTAGCCAAAAACATTCAGTACTTC.